A single T cell receptor (beta chain) is shown here with its context. There is no known antigen for this receptor. Base qualities are not provided; no much larger clone lies one nucleotide away. This record belongs to a study of response to subunit inactivated influenza vaccine (dated by TCRdb to between 2018 and 2020). In terms of the full investigation: Deep quantitative T cell receptor repertoire profiling was used in the study to track responses to a trivalent subunit inactivated influenza vaccine. The research as a whole found: The authors suggested that each seasonal influenza vaccination may recruit only a limited number of new T cells.

The germline V gene gives CDR1 as SGDLS and CDR2 as YYNGEE. At the junction V is shortened by 4 bases and J by 5 bases, with 12 bases in between. CDR3 length: 14 amino acids, cysteine to phenylalanine. The retained sequence is limited to the CDR3, 42 bases, with the frame set at the first base. Receptors were amplified or captured by RT-PCR. Instrument on record: Illumina HiSeq 2500. Starting from the raw public reads, TCRdb applied fastp trimming at Q25, assembled clones with MiXCR and retained in-frame beta chains. Every CDR3 protein is listed once, alongside the most common genes and DNA of its rows. For this sample there are around 760,000 distinct CDR3 sequences; approximately 15% appear just once. The ten largest clones take up less than 7% of the sample.

The TCR was taken from a man aged 50 to 59 who received an inactivated influenza vaccine. Donor details come from another sample of the same person, matched by shared clones. Recombination joined TRBV9 with TRBJ2-2, with an unclear D gene assignment. The sample in question was PBMCs from blood, obtained 14 days before vaccination. The DNA sequence reads TGTGCCAGCAGCCCTATCGCCGGAACCGGGGAGCTGTTTTTT. Its amino acids are CASSPIAGTGELFF.